The clone carrying this T cell receptor (beta chain) appeared a few times. The time point denotes: pre-sensitization, week 0. Treatment noted: therapeutic diphenylcyclopropenone sensitization with weekly scalp DPC. TCRdb independently ran MiXCR on the RACE reads; one entry per CDR3 protein. Among some 330,000 distinct CDR3 sequences, 4.5% to 7% were seen once, and the ten largest hold less than 9%. The CDR3 has 15 residues. Deletions cut 0 bases from V and 6 bases from J, with 14 bases between. In germline, CDR1 is LNHNV, CDR2 YYDKDF (reference sequence). This specimen comes from a study of human T cells and chemical hapten exposure. Overall study context: Alopecia universalis, totalis or areata was present in patients who were mostly female.

The chain combines TRBV15 with TRBJ1-2; a weak D match, TRBD1 (5 bases). The starting material was whole blood, obtained in connection with sensitization to the hapten diphenylcyclopropenone (DPC). This receptor was obtained from a woman in her late teens or twenties with alopecia areata. Some clones in this sample may be carry-over from other donors' samples. The CDR3 bases are TGTGCCACCAGCAGAGATCGACAGATCACGGATGGCTACACCTTC. Translating it yields CATSRDRQITDGYTF.